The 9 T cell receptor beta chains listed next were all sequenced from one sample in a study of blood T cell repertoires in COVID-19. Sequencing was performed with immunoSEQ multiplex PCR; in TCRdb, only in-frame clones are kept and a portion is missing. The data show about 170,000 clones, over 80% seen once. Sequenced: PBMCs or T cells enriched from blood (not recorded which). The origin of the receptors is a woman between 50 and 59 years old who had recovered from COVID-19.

CDR3 sequence reads: CASSYTGVTEAFF. CDR3 nucleotides: TGCGCCAGCAGCTATACAGGGGTTACTGAAGCTTTCTTT. The rearrangement links TRBV5-1 to TRBJ1-1, with TRBD1 matching over 7 bases. Germline CDR1 is SGHRS and CDR2 is YFSETQ. CDR3 length equals 13 residues. The J segment lost 5 bases and the V segment lost 3 bases, leaving 4 bases of the junction unmatched.

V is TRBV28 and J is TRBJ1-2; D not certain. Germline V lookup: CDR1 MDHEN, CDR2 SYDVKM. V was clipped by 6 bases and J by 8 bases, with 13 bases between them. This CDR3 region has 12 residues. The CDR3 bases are TGTGCCAGCAGCCCGAGGGCCTCAGGCTACACCTTC. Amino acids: CASSPRASGYTF.

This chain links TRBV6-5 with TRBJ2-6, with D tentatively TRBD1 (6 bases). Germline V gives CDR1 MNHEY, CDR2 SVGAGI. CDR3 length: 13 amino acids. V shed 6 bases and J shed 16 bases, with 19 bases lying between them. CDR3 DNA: TGTGCCAGCAGCACAATCTCACAGGGCCCGCTGACTTTC. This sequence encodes CASSTISQGPLTF.

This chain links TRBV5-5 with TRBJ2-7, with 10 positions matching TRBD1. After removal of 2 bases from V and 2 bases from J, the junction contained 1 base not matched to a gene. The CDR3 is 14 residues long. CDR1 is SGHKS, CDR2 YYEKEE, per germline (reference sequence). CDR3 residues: CASSFGTGAYEQYV. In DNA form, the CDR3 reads TGTGCCAGCAGCTTCGGGACAGGGGCCTACGAGCAGTACGTC.

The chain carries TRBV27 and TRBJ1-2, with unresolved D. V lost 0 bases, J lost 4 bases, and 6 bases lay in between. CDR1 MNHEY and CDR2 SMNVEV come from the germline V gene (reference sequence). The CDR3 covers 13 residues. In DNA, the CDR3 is TGTGCCAGCAGTTTATCGAGAGGCTATGGCTACACCTTC. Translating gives CASSLSRGYGYTF.

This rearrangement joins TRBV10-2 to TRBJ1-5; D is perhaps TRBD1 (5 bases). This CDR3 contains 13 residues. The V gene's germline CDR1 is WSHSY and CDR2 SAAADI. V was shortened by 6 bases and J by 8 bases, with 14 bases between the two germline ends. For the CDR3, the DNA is TGCGCCAGCAGCGGGACTGCCCCCGAGCCCCAGCATTTT. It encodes CASSGTAPEPQHF.

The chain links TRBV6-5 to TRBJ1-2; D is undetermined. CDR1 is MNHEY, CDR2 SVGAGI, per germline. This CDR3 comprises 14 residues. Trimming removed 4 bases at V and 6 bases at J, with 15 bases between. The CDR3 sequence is CASSSRLLRDGYTF. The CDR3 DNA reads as TGTGCCAGCAGTTCCCGGTTACTTCGAGATGGCTACACCTTC.

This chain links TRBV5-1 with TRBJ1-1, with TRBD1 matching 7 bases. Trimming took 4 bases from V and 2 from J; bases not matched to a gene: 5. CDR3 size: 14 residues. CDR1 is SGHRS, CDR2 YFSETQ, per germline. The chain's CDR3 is CASSEQGINTEAFF. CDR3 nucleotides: TGCGCCAGCAGCGAACAGGGGATTAACACTGAAGCTTTCTTT.

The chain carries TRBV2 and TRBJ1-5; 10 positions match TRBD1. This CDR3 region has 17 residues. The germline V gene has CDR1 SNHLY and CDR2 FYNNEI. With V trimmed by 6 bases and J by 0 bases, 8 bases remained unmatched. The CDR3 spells CASRRDRGRDSNQPQHF. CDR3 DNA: TGTGCCAGCAGACGGGACAGGGGACGAGATAGCAATCAGCCCCAGCATTTT.